The source of this TCR beta chain is a study of T cell responses to AZD1222 COVID-19 vaccine. Notes on the study in general: Spike-specific TCR depth and breadth grew after two AZD1222 doses.

Sequenced by immunoSEQ multiplex PCR; TCRdb stores in-frame clones only, minus some. Counted here are about 150,000 clones, around 90% occurring once; the ten biggest clones make up approximately 3.6%. Samples with a second dose at about 4 or about 12 weeks were pooled together. A note on this clone: Its antigen is as yet unknown.

This CDR3 spans 12 amino acids. Germline V lookup: CDR1 MNHEY, CDR2 SMNVEV (reference sequence). V gave up 8 bases and J gave up 10 bases; unmatched junction bases: 3. This receptor was taken from an adult who received the AZD1222 COVID-19 vaccine. V gene TRBV27 combines with J gene TRBJ1-6, with 9 bases identical to TRBD1. The sample in question was peripheral blood, obtained 28 days after the second AZD1222 dose. This CDR3 reads CASGQGSSPLHF. CDR3 DNA sequence: TGTGCCAGCGGACAGGGGAGCTCACCCCTCCACTTT.